This T cell receptor beta chain was obtained from a study of OX40 agonist ivuxolimab in advanced cancers. There are 15 residues in the CDR3. With V trimmed by 7 bases and J by 4 bases, 9 bases remained unmatched. Looked up from germline, CDR1 is LNHDA and CDR2 is SQIVND (reference sequence). Sequenced by immunoSEQ multiplex PCR; TCRdb stores in-frame clones only, minus some. This sample carries over 60,000 clones, roughly 80% of them seen once, and the ten largest clones take around 6.7%. Sequences were derived from CD4+ or CD8+ T cells sorted from blood, sampled in a trial of the OX40 agonist ivuxolimab. The clonotype was recovered from an adult with an advanced solid tumor such as melanoma, head and neck, liver or kidney cancer. The J gene is TRBJ2-3, the V gene TRBV19, with TRBD2 matching over 9 bases. This CDR3 reads CASKRGLASSDTQYF. The CDR3, as DNA: TGTGCCAGTAAACGGGGACTAGCAAGTTCAGATACGCAGTATTTT.